These 8 T cell receptor beta chains were all obtained from the same sample, sequenced in a study of shared clonotypes between healthy human individuals. The table came from immunoSEQ multiplex PCR; TCRdb's copy has only in-frame clones and leaves some out. The table shows under 650,000 clones, with 95% to 97% occurring only once. Sequenced sample: naive CD4+ T cells sorted from blood. The sample's subset: CD45RA+ positively selected. These receptors all come from a woman in her 30s in good health.

The chain couples TRBV27 to TRBJ2-7; TRBD2 aligns across 8 bases. There are 15 residues in the CDR3. Germline V gene lookup returns CDR1 MNHEY and CDR2 SMNVEV (reference sequence). V lost 1 base and J lost 6; bases outside the gene matches: 8. The CDR3: CASSLFPAGVSEQYF. For the CDR3, the DNA is TGTGCCAGCAGTTTATTCCCAGCGGGAGTATCCGAGCAGTACTTC.

In nucleotides, the CDR3 is TGCGCCAGCAGTGATCCGACCTTGGGGGGCACTGAAGCTTTCTTT. This encodes CASSDPTLGGTEAFF. The V gene is TRBV10-1, the J gene TRBJ1-1; maybe TRBD1 (5 bases). Trimming removed 3 bases at V and 4 bases at J, with 15 bases between. Germline values: CDR1 WNHNN, CDR2 SYGVQD (reference sequence). This CDR3 has 15 residues.

This sequence joins TRBV23-1 and TRBJ1-3, with a possible D match to TRBD1 (5 bases). TRBV23-1 is an open reading frame whose function is uncertain. V was cut by 0 bases and J by 5 bases, with 8 bases left in between. The CDR3 contains 14 residues. The CDR3 DNA reads as TGCGCCAGCAGTCAATCGCGGGGCAGAAACACCATATATTTT. Translation gives CASSQSRGRNTIYF.

The rearrangement joins TRBV11-2 to TRBJ1-1, with 12 positions matching TRBD1. Germline assignment: CDR1 SGHAT and CDR2 FQNNGV. Unmatched junction bases numbered 6, after V lost 1 base and J lost 0 bases. CDR3 length: 18 amino acids. This CDR3 is CASSLVGTGGDLNTEAFF. The CDR3 coding sequence is TGTGCCAGCAGCTTAGTCGGGACAGGGGGCGATTTGAACACTGAAGCTTTCTTT.

The chain carries TRBV28 and TRBJ1-4, with D hard to call. CDR3 length: 14 residues. Germline lookup yields CDR1 MDHEN and CDR2 SYDVKM. V was cut by 3 bases and J by 0 bases, with 5 bases left in between. The CDR3 is CASSLYATNEKLFF. In DNA, the CDR3 is TGTGCCAGCAGTTTGTATGCAACTAATGAAAAACTGTTTTTT.

This sequence joins TRBV28 and TRBJ1-2; TRBD1 is a possible D gene (5 bases). Germline V gene sequence: CDR1 MDHEN, CDR2 SYDVKM. This CDR3 spans 17 amino acids. V lost 6 bases to trimming and J lost 6 bases, with 26 bases between them. The CDR3: CASRVIWPRQGRHGYTF. The CDR3 nucleotides read TGTGCCAGCAGGGTCATTTGGCCGAGGCAGGGAAGACATGGCTACACCTTC.

The chain has TRBV11-2 and TRBJ1-2; no clear D. V was trimmed by 0 bases and J by 4 bases, leaving 12 bases between them. CDR1 is SGHAT and CDR2 is FQNNGV in the germline V gene. The CDR3 consists of 15 residues. CDR3 amino acids: CASSLEIGGVYGYTF. In DNA form, the CDR3 reads TGTGCCAGCAGCTTAGAGATTGGTGGCGTCTATGGCTACACCTTC.

The V gene is TRBV18, the J gene TRBJ2-7; a weak D match, TRBD1 (6 bases). There are 14 residues in the CDR3. Trimming took off 5 bases at V and 0 bases at J, with 11 bases between the two ends. Germline CDR1 and CDR2: KGHSH and LQKENI. CDR3 region: CASSDDRFSYEQYF. DNA of the CDR3: TGTGCCAGCTCAGACGACAGGTTCTCCTACGAGCAGTACTTC.